A selection of T cell receptor beta chains follows, all from one sample in a study of T-cell memory formation after mild COVID-19. MiXCR, run by TCRdb on the 5' RACE reads, gives a single entry per CDR3 protein. The table has hundreds of thousands of distinct CDR3 sequences, around 15% seen once; the top ten hold around 22%. The sequenced sample was PBMCs or a T cell subset sorted from them (not recorded which). The receptors derive from a man younger than 30 who had mild COVID-19 (a few samples of this study predate the infection). Cell type and time point are not known. Each CDR3 is given with its conserved first and last residue. The D gene is left open where the match is weak. Size tells how often a clone was seen (once, few, many) or the class of an expanded clone, and some rows leave it out.

j_call d_call v_call clone_size cdr3_nt cdr3_aa
TRBJ2-1 . TRBV5-6 . TGTGCCAGCAGCGCGAACCTCCGGGACAACTATGAGCAGTTCTTC CASSANLRDNYEQFF
TRBJ2-7 . TRBV7-9 many TGTGCCAGCAGCGCAGGACTTCCCTACGAGCAGTACTTC CASSAGLPYEQYF
TRBJ1-1 TRBD1 TRBV7-2 many TGTGCCAGCAGCACCAGACAGGGGGAGGTTGAAGCTTTCTTT CASSTRQGEVEAFF
TRBJ1-2 . TRBV28 few TGTGCCAGCACTCCTGTGGGGGGCGGCTATGGCTACACCTTC CASTPVGGGYGYTF
TRBJ2-3 . TRBV20-1 . TGCAGTGCTAGCGGGCTAGGTGCAGATACGCAGTATTTT CSASGLGADTQYF
TRBJ2-7 TRBD1 TRBV7-9 few TGTGCCAGCAGCCCGATTACAGGGGTTAGGGACGAGCAGTACTTC CASSPITGVRDEQYF
TRBJ2-2 TRBD1 TRBV7-3 . TGTGCCAGCAGCTTTCCCGGGACAGGGACCGGGGAGCTGTTTTTT CASSFPGTGTGELFF
TRBJ2-6 . TRBV20-1 . TGCAGTGCTAGAGACGGAGGGGGACCTGGGGCCAACGTCCTGACTTTC CSARDGGGPGANVLTF
TRBJ1-4 . TRBV5-6 . TGTGCCAGCAGCCCGCCGGACGGTGCAACTAATGAAAAACTGTTTTTT CASSPPDGATNEKLFF
TRBJ2-1 . TRBV12-3/TRBV12-4 . TGTGCCAGCAGAGAAAGGTGGACGACCGACAATGAGCAGTTCTTC CASRERWTTDNEQFF
TRBJ2-5 . TRBV27 many TGTGCCAGCAGTTTATCGAGGGCCAGGGGAGAAGAGACCCAGTACTTC CASSLSRARGEETQYF
TRBJ2-3 TRBD2 TRBV12-3/TRBV12-4 few TGTGCCAGCAGTTCAGTAGCGGGGGGCACAGATACGCAGTATTTT CASSSVAGGTDTQYF
TRBJ2-3 . TRBV12-5 few TGTGCTAGTGGTTTGCCGACTGGGCCTACGCAGTATTTT CASGLPTGPTQYF
TRBJ2-2 . TRBV4-3 many TGCGCCAGCAGCCAAGACGGGGGCAGGGCCGGGGAGCTGTTTTTT CASSQDGGRAGELFF
TRBJ2-1 . TRBV6-2/TRBV6-3 few TGTGCCAGCAGTTTCGGGCCCCTACGGCGTTCGGAGCAGTTCTTC CASSFGPLRRSEQFF
TRBJ2-7 TRBD1 TRBV18 . TGTGCCAGCTCACTGACCCGGGACAGCTACGAGCAGTACTTC CASSLTRDSYEQYF
TRBJ2-7 . TRBV9 . TGTGCCAGCAGCAAAGACCCGAACGGGGCTCTAGACGAGCAGTACTTC CASSKDPNGALDEQYF
TRBJ2-2 . TRBV2 many TGTGCCAGCAGTGTGGGGGTCCGGGAGCTGTTTTTT CASSVGVRELFF
TRBJ1-5 TRBD1 TRBV20-1 few TGCAGTGCTAGTTTTAGCGGACAGGAATTGAATCAGCCCCAGCATTTT CSASFSGQELNQPQHF
TRBJ1-4 . TRBV12-3/TRBV12-4 few TGTGCCAGCAGTTCGCCGGCAGGCGGTGAAAAACTGTTTTTT CASSSPAGGEKLFF
TRBJ1-5 TRBD1 TRBV27 . TGTGCCAGCAGTCCAACCGGGACAGGGGGCTTTGGTCAGCCCCAGCATTTT CASSPTGTGGFGQPQHF
TRBJ2-2 . TRBV14 . TGTGCCAGCAGCCAAGTCAGCACCGGGGAGCTGTTTTTT CASSQVSTGELFF